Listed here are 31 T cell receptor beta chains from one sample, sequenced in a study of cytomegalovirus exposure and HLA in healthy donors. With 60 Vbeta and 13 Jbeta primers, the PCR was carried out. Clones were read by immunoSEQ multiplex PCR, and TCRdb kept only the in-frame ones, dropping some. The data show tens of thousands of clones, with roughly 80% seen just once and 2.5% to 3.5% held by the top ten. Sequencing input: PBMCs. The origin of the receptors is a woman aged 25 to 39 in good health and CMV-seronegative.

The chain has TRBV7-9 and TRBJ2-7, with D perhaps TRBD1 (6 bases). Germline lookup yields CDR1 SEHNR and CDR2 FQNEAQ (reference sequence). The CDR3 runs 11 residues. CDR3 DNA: TGTTCCAGCGGAGGACAGTACGAGCAGTACGTC. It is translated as CSSGGQYEQYV.

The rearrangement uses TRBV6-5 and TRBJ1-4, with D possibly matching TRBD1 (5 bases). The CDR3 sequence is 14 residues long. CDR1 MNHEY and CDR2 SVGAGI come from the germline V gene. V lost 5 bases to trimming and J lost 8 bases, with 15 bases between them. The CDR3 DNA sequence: TGTGCCAGCAGTCCTTGGGGGGAAGACGAAAAACTGTTTTTT. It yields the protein CASSPWGEDEKLFF.

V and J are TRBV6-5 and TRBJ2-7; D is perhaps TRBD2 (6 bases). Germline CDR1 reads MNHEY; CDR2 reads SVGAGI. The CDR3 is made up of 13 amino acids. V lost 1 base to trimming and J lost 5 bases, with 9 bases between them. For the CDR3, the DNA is TGTGCCAGCAGTTACTTCCCGGGAGACGAGCAGTACTTC. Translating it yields CASSYFPGDEQYF.

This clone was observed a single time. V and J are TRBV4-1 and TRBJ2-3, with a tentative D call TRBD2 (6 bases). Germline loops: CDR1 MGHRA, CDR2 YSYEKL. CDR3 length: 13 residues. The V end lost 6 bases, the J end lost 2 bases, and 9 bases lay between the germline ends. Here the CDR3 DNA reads TGCGCCAGCAGTAGCGGTTACACAGATACGCAGTATTTT. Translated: CASSSGYTDTQYF.

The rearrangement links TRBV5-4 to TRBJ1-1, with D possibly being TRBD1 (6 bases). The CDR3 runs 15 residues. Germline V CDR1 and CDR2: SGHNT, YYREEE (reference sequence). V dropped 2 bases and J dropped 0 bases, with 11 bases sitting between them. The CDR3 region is CASSFGDTLNTEAFF. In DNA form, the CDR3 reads TGTGCCAGCAGCTTTGGGGACACTCTGAACACTGAAGCTTTCTTT.

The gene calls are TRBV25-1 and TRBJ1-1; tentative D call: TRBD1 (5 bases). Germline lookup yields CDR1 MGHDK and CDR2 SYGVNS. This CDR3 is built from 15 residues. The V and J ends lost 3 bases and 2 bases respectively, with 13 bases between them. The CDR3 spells CASSDLRDSNTEAFF. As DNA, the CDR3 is TGTGCCAGCAGTGATCTGAGAGACAGCAACACTGAAGCTTTCTTT.

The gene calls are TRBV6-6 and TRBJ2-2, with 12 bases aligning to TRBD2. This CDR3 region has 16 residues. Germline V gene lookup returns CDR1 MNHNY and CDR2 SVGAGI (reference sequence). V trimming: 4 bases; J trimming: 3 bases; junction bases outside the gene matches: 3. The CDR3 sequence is CASSSGLAGYTGELFF. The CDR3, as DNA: TGTGCCAGCAGTTCGGGACTAGCGGGCTACACCGGGGAGCTGTTTTTT.

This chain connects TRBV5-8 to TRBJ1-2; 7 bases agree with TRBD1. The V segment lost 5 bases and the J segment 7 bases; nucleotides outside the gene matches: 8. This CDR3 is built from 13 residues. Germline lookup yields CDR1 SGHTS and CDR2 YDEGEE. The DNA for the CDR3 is TGTGCCAGCAGACTGGCACAGGGGTCTGGCTACACCTTC. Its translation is CASRLAQGSGYTF.

CDR3 DNA: TGTGCCAGCAGCTTCGGTCCTAACACTGAAGCTTTCTTT. The encoded protein is CASSFGPNTEAFF. V gene TRBV5-6 combines with J gene TRBJ1-1, with D unclear. Germline V gene sequence: CDR1 SGHDT, CDR2 YYEEEE. This CDR3 is built from 13 residues. The ends were cut back, 2 bases at V and 2 bases at J, with 7 bases in the middle.

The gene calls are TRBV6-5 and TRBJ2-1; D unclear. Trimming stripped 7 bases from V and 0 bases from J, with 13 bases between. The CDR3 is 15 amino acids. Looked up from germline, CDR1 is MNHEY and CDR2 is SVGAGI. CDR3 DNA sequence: TGTGCCAGCACTATAACATACAGCTCCTACAATGAGCAGTTCTTC. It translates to CASTITYSSYNEQFF.

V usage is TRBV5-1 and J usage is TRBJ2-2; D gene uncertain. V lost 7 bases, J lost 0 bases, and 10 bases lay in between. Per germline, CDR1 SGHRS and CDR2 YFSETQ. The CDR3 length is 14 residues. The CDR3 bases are TGCGCCAGCGCGCAGGTACCGAACACCGGGGAGCTGTTTTTT. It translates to CASAQVPNTGELFF.

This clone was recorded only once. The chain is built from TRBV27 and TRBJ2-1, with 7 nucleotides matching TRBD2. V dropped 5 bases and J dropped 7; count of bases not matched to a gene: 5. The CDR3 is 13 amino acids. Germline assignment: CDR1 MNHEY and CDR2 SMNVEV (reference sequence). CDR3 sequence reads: CASSEREWNEQFF. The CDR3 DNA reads TGTGCCAGCAGTGAGCGGGAATGGAATGAGCAGTTCTTC.

The CDR3 nucleotides read TGTGCCAGCAGAAGGGGAACCGGGGAGCTGTTTTTT. Its translation: CASRRGTGELFF. The gene calls are TRBV27 and TRBJ2-2; possibly TRBD1 for D (5 bases). The CDR3 has 12 amino acids. The germline CDR1 and CDR2 sequences are MNHEY and SMNVEV (reference sequence). V lost 6 bases and J lost 5, with 7 bases in between.

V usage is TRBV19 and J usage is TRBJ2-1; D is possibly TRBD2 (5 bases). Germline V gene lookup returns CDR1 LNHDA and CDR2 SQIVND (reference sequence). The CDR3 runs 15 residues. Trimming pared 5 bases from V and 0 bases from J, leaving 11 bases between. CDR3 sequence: CASSLVGSSYNEQFF. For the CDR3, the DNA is TGTGCCAGTAGTCTCGTGGGGAGCTCCTACAATGAGCAGTTCTTC.

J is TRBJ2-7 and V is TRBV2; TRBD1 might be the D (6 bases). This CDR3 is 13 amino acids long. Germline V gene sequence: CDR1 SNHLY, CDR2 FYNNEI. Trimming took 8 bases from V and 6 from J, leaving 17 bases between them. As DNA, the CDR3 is TGTGCCAGCGGCGCCGGGACAACCGGCGAGCAGTACTTC. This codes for CASGAGTTGEQYF.

The CDR3 DNA sequence: TGTGCCTGGAGTAGACAGGCGCTGGGTCCGGAAAACATTCAGTACTTC. It translates to CAWSRQALGPENIQYF. The chain employs TRBV30 and TRBJ2-4, with D perhaps matching TRBD1 (6 bases). The V end lost 2 bases, the J end lost 5 bases, and 19 bases lay between the germline ends. Germline CDR1 reads GTSNPN; CDR2 reads SVGIG (reference sequence). CDR3 length: 16 residues.

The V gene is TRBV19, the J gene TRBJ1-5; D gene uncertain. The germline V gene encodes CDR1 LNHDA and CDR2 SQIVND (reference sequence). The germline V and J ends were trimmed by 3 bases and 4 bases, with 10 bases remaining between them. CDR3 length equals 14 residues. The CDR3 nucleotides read TGTGCCAGTAGTATCCCCACGGGTAATCAGCCCCAGCATTTT. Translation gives CASSIPTGNQPQHF.

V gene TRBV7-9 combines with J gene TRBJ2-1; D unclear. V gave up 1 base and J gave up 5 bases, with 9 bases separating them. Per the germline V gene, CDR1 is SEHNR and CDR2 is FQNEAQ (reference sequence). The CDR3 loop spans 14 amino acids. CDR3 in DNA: TGTGCCAGCAGCTTAGAAGTGGCGGACAATGAGCAGTTCTTC. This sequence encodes CASSLEVADNEQFF.

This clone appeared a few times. Here the CDR3 reads CASSGDRGRTGELFF. Here the CDR3 DNA reads TGTGCCAGTAGCGGGGACAGGGGAAGGACCGGGGAGCTGTTTTTT. The chain uses TRBV19 and TRBJ2-2; 10 nucleotides align to TRBD1. The V gene end was trimmed by 6 bases and the J gene end by 5 bases; junction bases not matched to a gene: 6. Looked up from germline, CDR1 is LNHDA and CDR2 is SQIVND (reference sequence). The CDR3 consists of 15 residues. Drawing the rest from reference TRBV19 and TRBJ2-2, the complete variable domain is DGGITQSPKYLFRKEGQNVTLSCEQNLNHDAMYWYRQDPGQGLRLIYYSQIVNDFQKGDIAEGYSVSREKKESFPLTVTSAQKNPTAFYLCASSGDRGRTGELFFGEGSRLTVL.

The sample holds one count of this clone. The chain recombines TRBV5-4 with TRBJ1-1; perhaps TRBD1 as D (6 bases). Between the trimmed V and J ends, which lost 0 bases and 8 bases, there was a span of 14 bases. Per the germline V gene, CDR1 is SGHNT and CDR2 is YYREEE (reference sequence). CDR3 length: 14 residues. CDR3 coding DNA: TGTGCCAGCAGCTTGGCTGGTACAGGGCAAGAAGCTTTCTTT. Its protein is CASSLAGTGQEAFF.

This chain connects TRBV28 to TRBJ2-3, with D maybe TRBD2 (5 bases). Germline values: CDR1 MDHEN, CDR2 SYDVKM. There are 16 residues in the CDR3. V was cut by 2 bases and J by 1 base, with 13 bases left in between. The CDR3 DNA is TGTGCCAGCAGTTTAAGGTTTCAGCGGCGCACAGATACGCAGTATTTT. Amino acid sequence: CASSLRFQRRTDTQYF. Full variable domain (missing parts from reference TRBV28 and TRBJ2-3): DVKVTQSSRYLVKRTGEKVFLECVQDMDHENMFWYRQDPGLGLRLIYFSYDVKMKEKGDIPEGYSVSREKKERFSLILESASTNQTSMYLCASSLRFQRRTDTQYFGPGTRLTVL.

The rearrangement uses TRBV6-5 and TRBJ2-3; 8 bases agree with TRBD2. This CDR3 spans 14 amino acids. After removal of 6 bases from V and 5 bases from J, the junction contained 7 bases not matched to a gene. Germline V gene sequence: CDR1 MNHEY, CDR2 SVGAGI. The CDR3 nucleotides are TGTGCCAGCAGCCGGGAGGGCCCAGAAGATACGCAGTATTTT. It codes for CASSREGPEDTQYF.

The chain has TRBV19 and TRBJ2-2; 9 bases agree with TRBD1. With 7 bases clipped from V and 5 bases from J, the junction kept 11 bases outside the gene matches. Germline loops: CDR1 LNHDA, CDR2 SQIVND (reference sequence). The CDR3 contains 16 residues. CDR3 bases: TGTGCCAGTAACTCAGAGGGACAGGGCCGGACCGGGGAGCTGTTTTTT. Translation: CASNSEGQGRTGELFF.

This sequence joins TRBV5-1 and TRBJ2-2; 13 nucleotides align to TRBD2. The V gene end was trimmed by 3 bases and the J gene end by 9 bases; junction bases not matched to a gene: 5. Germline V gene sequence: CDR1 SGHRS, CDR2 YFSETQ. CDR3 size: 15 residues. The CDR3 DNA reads TGCGCCAGCAGCTCCGGACTAGCGGGAGATAGGGAGCTGTTTTTT. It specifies CASSSGLAGDRELFF. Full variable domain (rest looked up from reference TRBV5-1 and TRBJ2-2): KAGVTQTPRYLIKTRGQQVTLSCSPISGHRSVSWYQQTPGQGLQFLFEYFSETQRNKGNFPGRFSGRQFSNSRSEMNVSTLELGDSALYLCASSSGLAGDRELFFGEGSRLTVL.

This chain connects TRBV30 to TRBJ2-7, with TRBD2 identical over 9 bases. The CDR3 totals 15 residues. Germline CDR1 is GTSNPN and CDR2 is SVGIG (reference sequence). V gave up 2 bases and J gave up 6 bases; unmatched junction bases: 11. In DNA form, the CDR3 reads TGTGCCTGGAGTCAGGAGGGTAGCGGGGGCAGCGAGCAGTACTTC. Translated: CAWSQEGSGGSEQYF.

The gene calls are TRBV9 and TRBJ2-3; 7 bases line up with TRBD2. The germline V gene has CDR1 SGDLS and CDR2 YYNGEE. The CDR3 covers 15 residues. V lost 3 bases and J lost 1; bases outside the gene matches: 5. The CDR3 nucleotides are TGTGCCAGCAGCGCCGGGACTACCGGCACAGATACGCAGTATTTT. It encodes CASSAGTTGTDTQYF. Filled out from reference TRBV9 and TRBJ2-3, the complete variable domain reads DSGVTQTPKHLITATGQRVTLRCSPRSGDLSVYWYQQSLDQGLQFLIQYYNGEERAKGNILERFSAQQFPDLHSELNLSSLELGDSALYFCASSAGTTGTDTQYFGPGTRLTVL.

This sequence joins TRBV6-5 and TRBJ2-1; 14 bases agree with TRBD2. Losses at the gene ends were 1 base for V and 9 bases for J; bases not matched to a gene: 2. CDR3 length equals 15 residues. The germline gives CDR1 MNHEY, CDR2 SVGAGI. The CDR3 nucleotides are TGTGCCAGCAGTTACTTGGGACTAGCGGGAGCTGAGCAGTTCTTC. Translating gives CASSYLGLAGAEQFF.

The CDR3: CASSYSSRGDTEAFF. DNA for the CDR3: TGTGCCAGCAGTTACTCATCTCGGGGAGACACTGAAGCTTTCTTT. The chain employs TRBV6-5 and TRBJ1-1; D ambiguous. V lost 0 bases and J 3 bases, leaving 11 bases between the germline ends. In germline, CDR1 is MNHEY, CDR2 SVGAGI. This CDR3 has 15 residues.

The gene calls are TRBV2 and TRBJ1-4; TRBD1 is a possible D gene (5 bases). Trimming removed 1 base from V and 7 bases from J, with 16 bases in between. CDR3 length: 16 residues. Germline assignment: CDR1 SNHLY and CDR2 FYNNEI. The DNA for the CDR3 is TGTGCCAGCAGTGAAGAGGGGCAGGTCGGGGGTGAAAAACTGTTTTTT. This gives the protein CASSEEGQVGGEKLFF.

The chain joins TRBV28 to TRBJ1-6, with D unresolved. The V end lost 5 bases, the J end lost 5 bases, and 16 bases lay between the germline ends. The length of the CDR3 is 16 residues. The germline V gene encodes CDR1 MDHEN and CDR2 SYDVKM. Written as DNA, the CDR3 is TGTGCCAGCAGTGGATCGGACGGACTTGATAATTCACCCCTCCACTTT. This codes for CASSGSDGLDNSPLHF.

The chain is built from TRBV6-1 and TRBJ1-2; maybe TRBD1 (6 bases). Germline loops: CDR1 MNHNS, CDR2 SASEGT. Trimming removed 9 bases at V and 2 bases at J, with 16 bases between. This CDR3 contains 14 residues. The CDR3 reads CARVQGWENYGYTF. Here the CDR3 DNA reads TGTGCCAGGGTACAGGGTTGGGAAAACTATGGCTACACCTTC.